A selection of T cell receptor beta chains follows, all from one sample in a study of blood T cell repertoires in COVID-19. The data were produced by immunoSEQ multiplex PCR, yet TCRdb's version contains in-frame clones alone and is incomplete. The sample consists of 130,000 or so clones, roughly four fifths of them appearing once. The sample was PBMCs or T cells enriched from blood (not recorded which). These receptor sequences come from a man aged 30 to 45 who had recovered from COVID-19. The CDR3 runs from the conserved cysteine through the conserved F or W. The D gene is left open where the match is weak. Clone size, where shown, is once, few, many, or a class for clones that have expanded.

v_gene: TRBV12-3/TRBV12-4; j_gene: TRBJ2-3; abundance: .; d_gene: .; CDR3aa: CASSLSRLDTQYF; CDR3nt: TGTGCCAGCAGTTTATCTCGACTAGATACGCAGTATTTT
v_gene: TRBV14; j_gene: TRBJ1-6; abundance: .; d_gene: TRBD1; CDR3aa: CASSQTGGSSPLHF; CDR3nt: TGTGCCAGCAGCCAGACAGGGGGCAGTTCACCCCTCCACTTT
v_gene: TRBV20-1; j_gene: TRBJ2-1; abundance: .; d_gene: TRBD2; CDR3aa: CSASRLAGIESYNEQFF; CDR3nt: TGCAGTGCTAGTAGGCTAGCGGGGATAGAGTCCTACAATGAGCAGTTCTTC
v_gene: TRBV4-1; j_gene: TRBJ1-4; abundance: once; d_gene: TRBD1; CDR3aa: CASSQDQGTGGEKLFF; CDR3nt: TGCGCCAGCAGCCAAGATCAAGGGACAGGGGGTGAAAAACTGTTTTTT
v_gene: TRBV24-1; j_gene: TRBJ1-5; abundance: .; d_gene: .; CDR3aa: CATSEGGLGNQPQHF; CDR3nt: TGTGCCACCAGTGAAGGAGGTCTGGGCAATCAGCCCCAGCATTTT
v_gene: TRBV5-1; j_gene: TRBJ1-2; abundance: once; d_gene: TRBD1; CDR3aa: CASSLEGGPTNYGYTF; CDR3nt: TGCGCCAGCAGCTTGGAAGGGGGCCCCACTAACTATGGCTACACCTTC
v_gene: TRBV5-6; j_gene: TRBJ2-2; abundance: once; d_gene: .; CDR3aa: CASSLGSTGELFF; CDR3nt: TGTGCCAGCAGCTTGGGTAGCACCGGGGAGCTGTTTTTT
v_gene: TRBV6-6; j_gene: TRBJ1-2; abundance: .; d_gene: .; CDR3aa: CASSRQEDGYTF; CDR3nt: TGTGCCAGCAGCAGACAGGAAGATGGCTACACCTTC
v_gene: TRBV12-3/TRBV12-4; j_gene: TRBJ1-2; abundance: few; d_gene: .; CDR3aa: CASSLGSNYGYTF; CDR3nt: TGTGCCAGCAGTTTAGGTAGTAACTATGGCTACACCTTC
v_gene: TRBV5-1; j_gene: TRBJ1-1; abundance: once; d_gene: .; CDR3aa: CASSLAPWQMNTEAFF; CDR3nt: TGCGCCAGCAGCTTGGCCCCCTGGCAGATGAACACTGAAGCTTTCTTT
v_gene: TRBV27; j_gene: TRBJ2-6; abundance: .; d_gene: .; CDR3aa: CATRSGANVLTF; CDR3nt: TGTGCCACGAGATCTGGGGCCAACGTCCTGACTTTC
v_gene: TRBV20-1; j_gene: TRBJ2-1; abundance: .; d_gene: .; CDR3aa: CSARGTFEQFF; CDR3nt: TGCAGTGCTAGAGGGACTTTTGAGCAGTTCTTC
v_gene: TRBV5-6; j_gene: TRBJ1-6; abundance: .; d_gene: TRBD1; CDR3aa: CASSLVGTGLSYNSPLHF; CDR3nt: TGTGCCAGCAGCTTGGTAGGGACAGGGCTCTCCTATAATTCACCCCTCCACTTT
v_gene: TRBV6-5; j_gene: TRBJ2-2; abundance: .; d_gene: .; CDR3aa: CAVVSANTGELFF; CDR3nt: TGTGCCGTCGTCTCTGCGAACACCGGGGAGCTGTTTTTT
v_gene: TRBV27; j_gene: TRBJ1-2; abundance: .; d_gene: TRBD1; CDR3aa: CASSRQGAPANYGYTF; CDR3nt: TGTGCCAGCAGTAGACAGGGGGCCCCAGCTAACTATGGCTACACCTTC
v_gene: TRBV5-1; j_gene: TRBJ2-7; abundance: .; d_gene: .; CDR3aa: CASSPESYEQYF; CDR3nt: TGCGCCAGCAGCCCGGAGAGCTACGAGCAGTACTTC
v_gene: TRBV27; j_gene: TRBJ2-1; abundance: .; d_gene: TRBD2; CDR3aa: CATTGTSKFF; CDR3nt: TGTGCCACCACCGGGACTAGCAAGTTCTTC
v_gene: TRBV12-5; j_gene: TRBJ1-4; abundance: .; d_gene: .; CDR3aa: CASGRDSGEKLFF; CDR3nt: TGTGCTAGTGGGCGGGACTCTGGGGAAAAACTGTTTTTT